This paragraph covers one T cell receptor beta chain sequence. The target antigen is unknown. Clones were sequenced by immunoSEQ multiplex PCR, and TCRdb holds only the in-frame ones, with some missing. The data show 40,000 to 45,000 clones, 82% seen once. The data were taken from a study of OX40 agonist ivuxolimab in advanced cancers. Findings and limits, study-wide: In general, CD8+ T cells held more expanded clones than CD4+ did, on average.

Sequenced here: CD4+ or CD8+ T cells sorted from blood, sampled in a trial of the OX40 agonist ivuxolimab. The sequence was obtained from an adult with an advanced solid tumor such as melanoma, head and neck, liver or kidney cancer.

The CDR3 loop is CSVEVLGSSSYNEQFF. The DNA of the CDR3 is TGCAGCGTTGAAGTGTTGGGCAGTAGCTCCTACAATGAGCAGTTCTTC. V usage is TRBV29-1 and J usage is TRBJ2-1; unclear D gene. The CDR3 runs 16 residues. Germline CDR1 SQVTM, CDR2 ANQGSEA. Trimming cost V 1 base and J 0 bases, with 13 bases left between them.